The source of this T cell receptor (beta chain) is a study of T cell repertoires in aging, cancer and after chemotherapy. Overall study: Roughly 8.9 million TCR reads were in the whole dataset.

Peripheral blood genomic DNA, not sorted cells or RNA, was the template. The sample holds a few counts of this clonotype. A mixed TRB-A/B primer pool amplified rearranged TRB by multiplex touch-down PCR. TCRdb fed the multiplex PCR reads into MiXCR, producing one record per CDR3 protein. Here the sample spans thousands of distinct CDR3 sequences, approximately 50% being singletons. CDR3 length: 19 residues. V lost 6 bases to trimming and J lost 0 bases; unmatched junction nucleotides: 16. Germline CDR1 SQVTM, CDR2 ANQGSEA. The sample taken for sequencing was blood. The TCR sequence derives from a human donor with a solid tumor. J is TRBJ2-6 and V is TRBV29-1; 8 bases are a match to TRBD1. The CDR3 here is CSVKTTFGTGLSGANVLTF. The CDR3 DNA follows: TGCAGCGTCAAAACTACCTTTGGGACAGGCCTCTCTGGGGCCAACGTCCTGACTTTC.